This T cell receptor beta chain comes out of a study of shared clonotypes between healthy human individuals. Clones were sequenced by immunoSEQ multiplex PCR, and TCRdb holds only the in-frame ones, with some missing. The sample includes 550,000 to 600,000 clones, roughly 98% of them seen just once. Germline V gene sequence: CDR1 SGHDT, CDR2 YYEEEE. V was cut by 4 bases and J by 2 bases, with 20 bases left in between. The CDR3 length is 17 residues. Naivety among CD8 cells was defined by CD45RO negativity and positive CCR7 selection, thereby excluding terminally differentiated effector memory CD45RA+ cells.

The chain couples TRBV5-6 to TRBJ2-3; the D gene is possibly TRBD2 (5 bases). This TCR came from a man younger than 45 in good health. Material for sequencing was naive CD8+ T cells sorted from blood. CDR3 amino acids: CASSAPRGDRITDTQYF. CDR3 DNA: TGTGCCAGCAGCGCACCCCGGGGAGATCGAATCACAGATACGCAGTATTTT.